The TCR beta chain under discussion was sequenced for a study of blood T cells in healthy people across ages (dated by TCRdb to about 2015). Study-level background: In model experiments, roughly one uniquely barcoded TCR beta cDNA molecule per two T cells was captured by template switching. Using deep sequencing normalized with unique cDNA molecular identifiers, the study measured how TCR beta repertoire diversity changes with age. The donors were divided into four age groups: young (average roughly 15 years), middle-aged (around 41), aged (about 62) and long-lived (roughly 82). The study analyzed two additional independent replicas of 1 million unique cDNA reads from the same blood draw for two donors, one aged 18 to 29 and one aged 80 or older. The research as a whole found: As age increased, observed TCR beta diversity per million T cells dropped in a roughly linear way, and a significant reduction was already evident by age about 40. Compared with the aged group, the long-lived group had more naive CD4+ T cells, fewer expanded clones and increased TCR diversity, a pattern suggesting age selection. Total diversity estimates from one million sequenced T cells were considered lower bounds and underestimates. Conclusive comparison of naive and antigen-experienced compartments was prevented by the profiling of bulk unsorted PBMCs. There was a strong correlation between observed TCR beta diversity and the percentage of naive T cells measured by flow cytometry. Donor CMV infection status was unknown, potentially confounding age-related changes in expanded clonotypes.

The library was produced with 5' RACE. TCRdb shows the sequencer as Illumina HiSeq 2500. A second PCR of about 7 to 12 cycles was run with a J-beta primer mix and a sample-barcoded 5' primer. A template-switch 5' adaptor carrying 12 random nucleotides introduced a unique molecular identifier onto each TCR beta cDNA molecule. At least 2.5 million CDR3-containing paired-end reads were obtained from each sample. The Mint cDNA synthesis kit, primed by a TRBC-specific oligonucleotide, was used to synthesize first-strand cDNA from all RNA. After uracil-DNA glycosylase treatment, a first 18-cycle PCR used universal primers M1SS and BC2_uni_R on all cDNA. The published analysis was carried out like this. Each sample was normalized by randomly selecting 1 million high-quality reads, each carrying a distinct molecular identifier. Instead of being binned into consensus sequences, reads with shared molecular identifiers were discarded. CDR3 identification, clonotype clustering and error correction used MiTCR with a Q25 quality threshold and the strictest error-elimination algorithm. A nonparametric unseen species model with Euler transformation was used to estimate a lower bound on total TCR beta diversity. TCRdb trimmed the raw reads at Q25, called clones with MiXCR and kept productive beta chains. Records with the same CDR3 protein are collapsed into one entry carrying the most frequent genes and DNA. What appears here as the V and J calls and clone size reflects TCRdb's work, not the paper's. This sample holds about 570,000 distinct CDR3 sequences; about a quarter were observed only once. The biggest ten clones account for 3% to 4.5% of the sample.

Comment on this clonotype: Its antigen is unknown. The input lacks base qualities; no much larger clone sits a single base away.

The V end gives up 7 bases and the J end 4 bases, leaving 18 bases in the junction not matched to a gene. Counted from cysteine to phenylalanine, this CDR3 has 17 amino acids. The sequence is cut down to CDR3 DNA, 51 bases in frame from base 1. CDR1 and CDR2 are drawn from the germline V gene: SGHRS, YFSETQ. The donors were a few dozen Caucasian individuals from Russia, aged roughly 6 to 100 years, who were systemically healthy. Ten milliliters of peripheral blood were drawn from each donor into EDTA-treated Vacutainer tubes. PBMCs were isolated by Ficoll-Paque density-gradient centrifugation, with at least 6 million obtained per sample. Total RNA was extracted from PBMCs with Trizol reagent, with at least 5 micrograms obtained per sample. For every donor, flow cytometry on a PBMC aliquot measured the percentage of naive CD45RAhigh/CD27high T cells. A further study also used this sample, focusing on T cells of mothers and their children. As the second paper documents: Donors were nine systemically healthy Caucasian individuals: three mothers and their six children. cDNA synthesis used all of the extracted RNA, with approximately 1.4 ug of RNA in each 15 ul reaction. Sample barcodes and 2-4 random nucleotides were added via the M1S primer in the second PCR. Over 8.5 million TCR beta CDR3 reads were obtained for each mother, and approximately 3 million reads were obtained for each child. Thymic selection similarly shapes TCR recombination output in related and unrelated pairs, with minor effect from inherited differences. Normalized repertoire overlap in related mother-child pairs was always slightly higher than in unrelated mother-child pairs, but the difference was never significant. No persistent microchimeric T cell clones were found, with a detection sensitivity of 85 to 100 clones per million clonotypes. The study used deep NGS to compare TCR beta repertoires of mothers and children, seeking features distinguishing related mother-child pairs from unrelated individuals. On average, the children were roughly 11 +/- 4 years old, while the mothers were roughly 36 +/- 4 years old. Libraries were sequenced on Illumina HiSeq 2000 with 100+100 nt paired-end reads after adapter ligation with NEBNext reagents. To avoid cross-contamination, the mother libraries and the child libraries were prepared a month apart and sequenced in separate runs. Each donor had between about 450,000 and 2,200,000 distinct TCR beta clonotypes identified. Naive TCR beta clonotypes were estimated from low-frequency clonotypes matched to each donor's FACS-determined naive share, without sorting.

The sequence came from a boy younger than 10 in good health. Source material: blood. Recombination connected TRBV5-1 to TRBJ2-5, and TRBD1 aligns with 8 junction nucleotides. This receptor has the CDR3 CASHTGQGMAHRETQYF. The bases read TGCGCCAGCCACACCGGACAGGGAATGGCTCATCGAGAGACCCAGTACTTC.